The rows below give T cell receptor beta chains drawn from one sample of a study of T cell changes during pregnancy in multiple sclerosis. Some clones are missing from TCRdb's copy, which holds only in-frame ones; the method was immunoSEQ multiplex PCR. Of 85,000 to 130,000 clones listed, 80% to 95% are singletons. The source was peripheral blood, collected after pregnancy. Receptor source: a female donor with multiple sclerosis, enrolled in a pregnancy study. Both conserved end residues are part of each CDR3. The D gene is left open where the match is weak.

d_gene: -; v_gene: TRBV7-8; j_gene: TRBJ1-4; CDR3aa: CASLSDIGVGEKLFF
d_gene: -; v_gene: TRBV5-1; j_gene: TRBJ1-5; CDR3aa: CASSGRGGQPQHF
d_gene: -; v_gene: TRBV19; j_gene: TRBJ1-5; CDR3aa: CATTVWGEGNQPQHF
d_gene: -; v_gene: TRBV10-3; j_gene: TRBJ2-1; CDR3aa: CAISEAVSSYNEQFF
d_gene: -; v_gene: TRBV18; j_gene: TRBJ1-1; CDR3aa: CASSSLPAGYTEAFF
d_gene: TRBD2; v_gene: TRBV4-1; j_gene: TRBJ2-3; CDR3aa: CASSRVGGSGGTDTQYF
d_gene: -; v_gene: TRBV9; j_gene: TRBJ1-4; CDR3aa: CASSVAATNEKLFF
d_gene: TRBD2; v_gene: TRBV2; j_gene: TRBJ2-3; CDR3aa: CASSELTVAGADTQYF
d_gene: -; v_gene: TRBV5-1; j_gene: TRBJ2-7; CDR3aa: CASSLVGTSYEQYF
d_gene: -; v_gene: TRBV6-5; j_gene: TRBJ1-1; CDR3aa: CASSYSEGGYTEAFF
d_gene: TRBD1; v_gene: TRBV5-1; j_gene: TRBJ2-7; CDR3aa: CASSLGGGEYEQYF
d_gene: -; v_gene: TRBV5-1; j_gene: TRBJ1-3; CDR3aa: CASSSTGGSGNTIYF
d_gene: -; v_gene: TRBV5-8; j_gene: TRBJ2-1; CDR3aa: CASSLGQLPFHNEQFF
d_gene: TRBD1; v_gene: TRBV10-3; j_gene: TRBJ2-7; CDR3aa: CAVSRDRDASEQYF
d_gene: -; v_gene: TRBV29-1; j_gene: TRBJ2-2; CDR3aa: CSASLLGELFF
d_gene: -; v_gene: TRBV18; j_gene: TRBJ2-5; CDR3aa: CASSTLGGETQYF
d_gene: -; v_gene: TRBV10-3; j_gene: TRBJ2-2; CDR3aa: CAISGGAVNTGELFF
d_gene: TRBD1; v_gene: TRBV7-2; j_gene: TRBJ1-3; CDR3aa: CASSSRTGGPGNTIYF
d_gene: TRBD1; v_gene: TRBV7-6; j_gene: TRBJ1-4; CDR3aa: CASSTRQGPNEKLFF
d_gene: TRBD2; v_gene: TRBV28; j_gene: TRBJ2-7; CDR3aa: CASSFRTSVASYEQYF
d_gene: -; v_gene: TRBV4-2; j_gene: TRBJ2-1; CDR3aa: CASRPSRGPYNEQFF
d_gene: TRBD2; v_gene: TRBV6-1; j_gene: TRBJ2-1; CDR3aa: CASRSLAGAYNEQFF
d_gene: TRBD1; v_gene: TRBV30; j_gene: TRBJ1-1; CDR3aa: CAWAGQGKAEAFF
d_gene: TRBD2; v_gene: TRBV5-1; j_gene: TRBJ2-3; CDR3aa: CASSLAPSGSTDTQYF
d_gene: TRBD1; v_gene: TRBV14; j_gene: TRBJ2-5; CDR3aa: CASSQGPRGQVETQYF
d_gene: -; v_gene: TRBV6-1; j_gene: TRBJ1-3; CDR3aa: CASSESGLGNTIYF
d_gene: TRBD2; v_gene: TRBV7-9; j_gene: TRBJ2-7; CDR3aa: CASSFGLAGGEVSYEQYF
d_gene: TRBD2; v_gene: TRBV7-3; j_gene: TRBJ2-5; CDR3aa: CASSLGVAGEETQYF
d_gene: TRBD1; v_gene: TRBV28; j_gene: TRBJ2-7; CDR3aa: CASSAPTGGNYEQYF
d_gene: -; v_gene: TRBV18; j_gene: TRBJ1-1; CDR3aa: CASSPGRVSNTEAFF
d_gene: -; v_gene: TRBV2; j_gene: TRBJ1-1; CDR3aa: CASSVSGKNTEAFF
d_gene: TRBD2; v_gene: TRBV5-1; j_gene: TRBJ2-1; CDR3aa: CASSPLLQTSGRANEQFF
d_gene: -; v_gene: TRBV5-6; j_gene: TRBJ1-1; CDR3aa: CASSFKRLEAFF
d_gene: TRBD2; v_gene: TRBV5-4; j_gene: TRBJ2-1; CDR3aa: CASSRFGSGSSYNEQFF
d_gene: -; v_gene: TRBV5-1; j_gene: TRBJ2-1; CDR3aa: CASSLSPRDEQFF
d_gene: TRBD1; v_gene: TRBV7-9; j_gene: TRBJ1-1; CDR3aa: CASSPLSGQSVPAFF